This T cell receptor (beta chain) derives from a study of response to subunit inactivated influenza vaccine. Study-wide points: It was suggested by the authors that few new T cells are recruited by each seasonal influenza vaccination.

Points on this clonotype: Its antigen is still unknown.

TCRdb called the RT-PCR reads again in MiXCR, with one record for every CDR3 protein. The repertoire holds 250,000 to 350,000 distinct CDR3 sequences, with around 20% as singletons. Germline V CDR1 and CDR2: KGHSH, LQKENI. This CDR3 has 18 residues. V was pared by 1 base and J by 0 bases, with 2 bases of the junction left unmatched. The J gene is TRBJ1-6, the V gene TRBV18; TRBD1 aligns across 11 bases. The TCR comes from a man in his fifties or sixties who received an inactivated influenza vaccine. The specimen comprised PBMCs from blood, sampled less than 22 months after vaccination. The CDR3 spells CASSPRTGGSSYNSPLHF. CDR3 coding DNA: TGTGCCAGCTCACCACGGACAGGGGGCAGCTCCTATAATTCACCCCTCCACTTT.